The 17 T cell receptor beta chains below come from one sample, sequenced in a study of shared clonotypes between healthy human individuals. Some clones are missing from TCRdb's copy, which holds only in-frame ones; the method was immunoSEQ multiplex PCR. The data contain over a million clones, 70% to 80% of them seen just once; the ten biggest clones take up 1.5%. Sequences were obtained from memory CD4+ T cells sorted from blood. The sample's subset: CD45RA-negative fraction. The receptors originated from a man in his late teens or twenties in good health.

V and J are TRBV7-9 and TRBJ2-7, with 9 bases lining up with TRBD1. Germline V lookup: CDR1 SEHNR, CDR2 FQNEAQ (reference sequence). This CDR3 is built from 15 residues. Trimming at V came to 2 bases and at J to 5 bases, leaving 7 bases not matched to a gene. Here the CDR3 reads CASSLPDRGRNEQYF. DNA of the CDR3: TGTGCCAGCAGCTTACCTGACAGGGGGAGAAACGAGCAGTACTTC.

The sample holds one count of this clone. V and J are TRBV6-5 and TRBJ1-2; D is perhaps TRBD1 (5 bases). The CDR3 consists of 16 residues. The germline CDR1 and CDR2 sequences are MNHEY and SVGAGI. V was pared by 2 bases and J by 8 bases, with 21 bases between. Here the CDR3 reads CASSYAAGPNYGGYTF. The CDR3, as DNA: TGTGCCAGCAGTTACGCCGCAGGGCCTAACTATGGCGGCTACACCTTC.

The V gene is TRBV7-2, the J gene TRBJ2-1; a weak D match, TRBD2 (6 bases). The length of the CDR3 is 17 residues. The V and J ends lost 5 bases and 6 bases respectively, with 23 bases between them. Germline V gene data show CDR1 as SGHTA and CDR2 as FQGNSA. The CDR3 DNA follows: TGTGCCAGCAGCAGTTGGGTGGTCAGTAGCGGAGGCAATGAGCAGTTCTTC. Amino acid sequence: CASSSWVVSSGGNEQFF.

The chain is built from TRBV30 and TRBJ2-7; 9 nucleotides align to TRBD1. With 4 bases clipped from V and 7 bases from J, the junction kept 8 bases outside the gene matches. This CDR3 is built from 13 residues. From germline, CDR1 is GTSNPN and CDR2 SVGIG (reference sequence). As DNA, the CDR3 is TGTGCCTGGACCGGGACAGGGAAGGAAGAGCAGTACTTC. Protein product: CAWTGTGKEEQYF. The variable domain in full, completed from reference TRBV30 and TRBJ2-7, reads SQTIHQWPATLVQPVGSPLSLECTVEGTSNPNLYWYRQAAGRGLQLLFYSVGIGQISSEVPQNLSASRPQDRQFILSSKKLLLSDSGFYLCAWTGTGKEEQYFGPGTRLTVT.

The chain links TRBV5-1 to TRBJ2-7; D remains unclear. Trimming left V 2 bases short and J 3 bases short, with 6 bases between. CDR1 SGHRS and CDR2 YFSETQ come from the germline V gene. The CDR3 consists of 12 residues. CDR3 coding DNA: TGCGCCAGCAGCTTCCAGATCTACGAGCAGTACTTC. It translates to CASSFQIYEQYF.

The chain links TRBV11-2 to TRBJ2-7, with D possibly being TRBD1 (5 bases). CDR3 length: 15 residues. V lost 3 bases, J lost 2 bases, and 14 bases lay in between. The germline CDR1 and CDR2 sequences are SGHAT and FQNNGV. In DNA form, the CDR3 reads TGTGCCAGCAGCTTGGGGCAGGCACTAACCTACGAGCAGTACTTC. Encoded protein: CASSLGQALTYEQYF.

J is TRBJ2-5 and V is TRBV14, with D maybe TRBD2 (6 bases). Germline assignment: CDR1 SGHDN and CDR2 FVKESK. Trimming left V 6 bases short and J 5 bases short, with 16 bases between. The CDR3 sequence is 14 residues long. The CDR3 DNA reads TGTGCCAGCAGGCGGGACTCTACTGGGGAGACCCAGTACTTC. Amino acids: CASRRDSTGETQYF.

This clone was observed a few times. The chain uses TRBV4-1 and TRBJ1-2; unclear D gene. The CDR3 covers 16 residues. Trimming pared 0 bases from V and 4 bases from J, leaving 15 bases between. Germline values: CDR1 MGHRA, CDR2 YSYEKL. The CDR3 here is CASSQDPVRSPYGYTF. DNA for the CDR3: TGCGCCAGCAGCCAAGATCCCGTCAGGAGTCCCTATGGCTACACCTTC.

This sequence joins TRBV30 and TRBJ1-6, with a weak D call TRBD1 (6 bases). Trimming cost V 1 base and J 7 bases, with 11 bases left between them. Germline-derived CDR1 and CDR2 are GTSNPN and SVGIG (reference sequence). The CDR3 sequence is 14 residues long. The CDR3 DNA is TGTGCCTGGAGTGACTGGACAGCCAATTCACCCCTCCACTTT. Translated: CAWSDWTANSPLHF. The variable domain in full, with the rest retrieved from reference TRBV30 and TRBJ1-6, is SQTIHQWPATLVQPVGSPLSLECTVEGTSNPNLYWYRQAAGRGLQLLFYSVGIGQISSEVPQNLSASRPQDRQFILSSKKLLLSDSGFYLCAWSDWTANSPLHFGNGTRLTVT.

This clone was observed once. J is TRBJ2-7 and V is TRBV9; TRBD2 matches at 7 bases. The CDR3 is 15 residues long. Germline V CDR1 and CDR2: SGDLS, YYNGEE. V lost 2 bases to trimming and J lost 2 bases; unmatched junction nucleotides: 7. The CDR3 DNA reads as TGTGCCAGCAGCGTTAATGCCGGGACTACCTACGAGCAGTACTTC. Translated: CASSVNAGTTYEQYF.

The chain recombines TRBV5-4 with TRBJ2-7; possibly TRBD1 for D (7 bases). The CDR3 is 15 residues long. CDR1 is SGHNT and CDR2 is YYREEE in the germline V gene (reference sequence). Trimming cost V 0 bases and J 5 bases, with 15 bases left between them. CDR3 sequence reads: CASSLESDREDEQYF. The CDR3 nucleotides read TGTGCCAGCAGCTTGGAAAGTGACAGGGAGGACGAGCAGTACTTC.

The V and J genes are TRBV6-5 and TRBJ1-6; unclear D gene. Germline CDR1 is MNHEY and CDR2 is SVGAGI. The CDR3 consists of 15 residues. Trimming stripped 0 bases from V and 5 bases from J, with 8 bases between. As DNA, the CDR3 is TGTGCCAGCAGTTACTCCCCACAAAATAATTCACCCCTCCACTTT. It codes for CASSYSPQNNSPLHF.

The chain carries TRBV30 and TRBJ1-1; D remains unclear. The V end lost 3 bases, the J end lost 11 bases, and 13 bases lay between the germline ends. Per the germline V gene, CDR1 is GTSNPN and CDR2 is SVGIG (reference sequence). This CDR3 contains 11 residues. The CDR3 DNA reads TGTGCCTGGAGGGGCGAGGGCGGGGCTTTCTTT. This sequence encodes CAWRGEGGAFF.

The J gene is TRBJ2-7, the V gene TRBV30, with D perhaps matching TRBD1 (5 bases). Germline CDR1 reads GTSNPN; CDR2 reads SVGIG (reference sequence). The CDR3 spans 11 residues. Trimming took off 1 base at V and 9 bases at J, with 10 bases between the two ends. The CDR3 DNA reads TGTGCCTGGAGTGAAGGGGTGGGGCAGTACTTC. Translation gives CAWSEGVGQYF.

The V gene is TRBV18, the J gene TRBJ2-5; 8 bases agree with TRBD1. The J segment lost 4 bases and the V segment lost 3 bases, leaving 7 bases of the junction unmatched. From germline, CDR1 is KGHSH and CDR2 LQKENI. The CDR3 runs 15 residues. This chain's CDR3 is CASSPGQGRGETQYF. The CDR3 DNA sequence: TGTGCCAGCTCACCTGGACAGGGACGGGGAGAGACCCAGTACTTC.

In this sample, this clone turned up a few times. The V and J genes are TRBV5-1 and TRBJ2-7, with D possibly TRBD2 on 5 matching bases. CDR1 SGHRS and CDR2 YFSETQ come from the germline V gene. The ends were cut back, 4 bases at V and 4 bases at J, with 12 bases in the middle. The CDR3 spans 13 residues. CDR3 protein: CASSVWGDYEQYF. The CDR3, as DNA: TGCGCCAGCAGCGTATGGGGAGATTACGAGCAGTACTTC.

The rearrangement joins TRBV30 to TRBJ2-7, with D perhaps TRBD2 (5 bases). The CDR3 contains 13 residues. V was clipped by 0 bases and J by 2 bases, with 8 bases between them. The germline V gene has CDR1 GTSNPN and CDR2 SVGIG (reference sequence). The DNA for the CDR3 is TGTGCCTGGAGTGTACTAGACCCCTACGAGCAGTACTTC. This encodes CAWSVLDPYEQYF.